The clone carrying this T cell receptor beta chain was recorded a few times. Exclusion criteria comprised uncontrolled infection, other autoimmune disease, pregnancy or lactation. This sample was included in a study of T cells in Graves' hyperthyroidism and ophthalmopathy. RNA transcripts were the template for amplifying TCR beta CDR3 regions. RT-PCR in the first round (using the HTBI primer set) targeted the TCR CDR3. In TCRdb, the multiplex PCR reads were re-called with MiXCR into one record per CDR3 protein. This table holds hundreds of thousands of distinct CDR3 sequences, approximately 14% found once. CDR3 length: 16 residues. Germline-derived CDR1 and CDR2 are LNHDA and SQIVND (reference sequence). Unmatched junction bases numbered 14, after V lost 5 bases and J lost 7 bases.

This chain connects TRBV19 to TRBJ2-1; 7 bases map to TRBD1. This sequence was found in a woman aged 50 to 60 with Graves' ophthalmopathy. The material sequenced was blood. Here the CDR3 DNA reads TGTGCCAGTAGTGCAACAGGGGTGGTCGGGTGGAATGAGCAGTTCTTC. This encodes CASSATGVVGWNEQFF. Together with reference TRBV19 and TRBJ2-1, the CDR3 gives the full variable domain: DGGITQSPKYLFRKEGQNVTLSCEQNLNHDAMYWYRQDPGQGLRLIYYSQIVNDFQKGDIAEGYSVSREKKESFPLTVTSAQKNPTAFYLCASSATGVVGWNEQFFGPGTRLTVL.